This TCR beta chain originates from a study of blood T cell repertoires in COVID-19. The overall study: T cells, B-cell-depleted T cells, or PBMCs provided the cDNA or gDNA that served as material.

Generated by immunoSEQ multiplex PCR, the TCRdb table keeps only in-frame clones and is missing some. Of about 140,000 clones listed, 80% to 90% are singletons. Between the trimmed V and J ends, which lost 4 bases and 4 bases, there was a span of 13 bases. Germline V gives CDR1 SGHAT, CDR2 FQNNGV. The CDR3 loop spans 14 amino acids. This sequence originates from a woman aged 60-70 years with acute or convalescent COVID-19. J is TRBJ1-2 and V is TRBV11-2; tentatively, D is TRBD1 (6 bases). Sequences were obtained from peripheral blood. The CDR3, as DNA: TGTGCCAGCAGCTCAACAGGGACCTTCTATGGCTACACCTTC. Its translation is CASSSTGTFYGYTF.